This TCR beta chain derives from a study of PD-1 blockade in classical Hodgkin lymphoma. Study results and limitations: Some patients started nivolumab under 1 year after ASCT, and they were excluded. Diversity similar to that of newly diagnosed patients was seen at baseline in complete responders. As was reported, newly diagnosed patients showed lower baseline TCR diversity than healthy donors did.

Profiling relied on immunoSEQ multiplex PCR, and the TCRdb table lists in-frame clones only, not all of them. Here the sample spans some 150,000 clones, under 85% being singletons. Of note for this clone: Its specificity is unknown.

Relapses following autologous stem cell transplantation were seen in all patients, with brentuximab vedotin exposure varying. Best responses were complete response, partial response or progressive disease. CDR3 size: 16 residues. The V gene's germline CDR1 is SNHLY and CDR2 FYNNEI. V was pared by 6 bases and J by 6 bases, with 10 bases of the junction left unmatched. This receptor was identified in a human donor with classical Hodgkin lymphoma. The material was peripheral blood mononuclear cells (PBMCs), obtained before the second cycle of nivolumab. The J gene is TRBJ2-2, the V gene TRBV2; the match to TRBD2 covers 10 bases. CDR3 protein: CASSEERGGLSGELFF. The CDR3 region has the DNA TGTGCCAGCAGCGAGGAGCGGGGGGGCTTGTCCGGGGAGCTGTTTTTT. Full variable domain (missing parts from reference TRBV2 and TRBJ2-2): EPEVTQTPSHQVTQMGQEVILRCVPISNHLYFYWYRQILGQKVEFLVSFYNNEISEKSEIFDDQFSVERPDGSNFTLKIRSTKLEDSAMYFCASSEERGGLSGELFFGEGSRLTVL.